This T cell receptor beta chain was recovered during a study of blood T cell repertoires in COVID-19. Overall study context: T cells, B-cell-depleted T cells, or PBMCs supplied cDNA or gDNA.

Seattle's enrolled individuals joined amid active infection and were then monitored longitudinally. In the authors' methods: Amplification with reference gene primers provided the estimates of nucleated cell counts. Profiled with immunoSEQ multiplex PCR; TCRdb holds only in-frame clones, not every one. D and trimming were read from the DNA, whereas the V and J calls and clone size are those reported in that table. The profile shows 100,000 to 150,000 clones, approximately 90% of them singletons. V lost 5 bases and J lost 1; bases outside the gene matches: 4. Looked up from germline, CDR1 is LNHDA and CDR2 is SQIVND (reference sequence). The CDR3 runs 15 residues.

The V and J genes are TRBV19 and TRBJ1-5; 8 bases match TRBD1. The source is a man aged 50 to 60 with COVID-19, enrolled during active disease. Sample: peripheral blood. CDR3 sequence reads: CASSGQGRSNQPQHF. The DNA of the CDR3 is TGTGCCAGTAGTGGACAGGGACGGAGCAATCAGCCCCAGCATTTT.